This T cell receptor (beta chain) emerged from a study of T cells in Graves' hyperthyroidism and ophthalmopathy. This clonotype was recorded many times. As yet, its antigen is unknown. The J segment lost 4 bases and the V segment lost 0 bases, leaving 2 bases of the junction unmatched. The germline gives CDR1 MNHEY, CDR2 SVGAGI. The CDR3 runs 15 residues. TCR beta CDR3 regions were amplified from RNA. The HTBI set primed first-round TCR CDR3 RT-PCR. TCRdb redid the calling of the multiplex PCR reads with MiXCR, one entry per CDR3 protein. The sample has about 250,000 distinct CDR3 sequences; 24% are singletons. Findings and caveats of the study: Most expanded thyroid clonotypes above 0.001 also appeared in blood.

The sequence derives from a woman in her thirties or forties with Graves' ophthalmopathy. Sequencing used blood. The chain uses TRBV6-5 and TRBJ2-2; TRBD1 matches at 7 bases. CDR3 residues: CASSYSGGTTGELFF. Written as DNA, the CDR3 is TGTGCCAGCAGTTACTCAGGGGGCACCACCGGGGAGCTGTTTTTT.